Listed below are T cell receptor beta chains from one sample, sequenced in a study of T cell repertoires in cytomegalovirus infection. Using its own MiXCR run on the reads, TCRdb lists one record per CDR3 protein. Among about 24,000 distinct CDR3 sequences listed, 20% to 25% were seen once. Antigens for these TCRs are unknown. Here the sequenced sample was CD8+ T cells from cultured PBMCs, taken from culture after CMV antigen stimulation. Source of these receptors: a human donor in good health (CMV status not recorded). Some clones in this sample may be carry-over from other donors' samples. CDR3s include the opening cysteine and the closing phenylalanine or tryptophan. A D gene is named only where the DNA matches it firmly. Expanded clones get a size class; other rows say once, few or many, or leave the size out.

>.|TRBJ2-5|TRBV20-1|TRBD1
TGCAGTGCTAGAGAGGACAGGGGAGCAGAGACCCAGTACTTC
CSAREDRGAETQYF
>.|TRBJ2-7|TRBV19|TRBD1
TGTGCCAGCCGCTGGACAGGTAGGAGTACCTACGAGCAGTACTTC
CASRWTGRSTYEQYF
>many|TRBJ2-1|TRBV7-2|TRBD1
TGTGCCAGCAGCTCCCGGGACAGGTCCTACAATGAGCAGTTCTTC
CASSSRDRSYNEQFF
>few|TRBJ2-5|TRBV7-2|TRBD2
TGTGCCAGCAGCCACCCTAGCGGGGGAGAGACCCAGTACTTC
CASSHPSGGETQYF
>.|TRBJ2-1|TRBV5-1|TRBD1
TGCGCCAGCAGCTTGTCCGAGGGACAGTACAATGAGCAGTTCTTC
CASSLSEGQYNEQFF
>.|TRBJ2-7|TRBV2|TRBD1
TGTGCCAGCAGCTCCCGGACAGGGTATAAAGAGCAGTACTTC
CASSSRTGYKEQYF
>many|TRBJ1-1|TRBV12-3/TRBV12-4|.
TGTGCCAGCAGTTCCGGGACATCGAACACTGAAGCTTTCTTT
CASSSGTSNTEAFF
>many|TRBJ2-7|TRBV11-2|.
TGTGCCAGCAGCCCAAGGGGGGACCTCGAGCAGTACTTC
CASSPRGDLEQYF
>.|TRBJ1-1|TRBV19|.
TGTGCCAGTACGGAGTATTCTCAAGCTTTCTTT
CASTEYSQAFF
>.|TRBJ1-1|TRBV5-1|.
TGCGCCAGCAGCCCCGGACTAACCCACACTGAAGCTTTCTTT
CASSPGLTHTEAFF
>many|TRBJ2-7|TRBV7-2|TRBD1
TGTGCCAGCATCCCGGGACAGGGCCGAGCAAACGAGCAGTACTTC
CASIPGQGRANEQYF
>.|TRBJ2-1|TRBV5-4|TRBD1
TGTGCCAGCAGCCGGATCGGTACAGGGGGCCCCCGTGAGCAGTTCTTC
CASSRIGTGGPREQFF
>medium-sized|TRBJ2-7|TRBV19|TRBD1
TGTGCCAGTAGTATATCCGAGACAGGGGAATCCTACGAGCAGTACTTC
CASSISETGESYEQYF
>.|TRBJ1-1|TRBV29-1|.
TGCAGCGTTGAAGAACCAACAGGGCTTGACACTGAAGCTTTCTTT
CSVEEPTGLDTEAFF
>few|TRBJ2-1|TRBV5-8|.
TGTGCCAGCAGCTTAGCGGGCTATGGGGCAGAGGAGCAGTTCTTC
CASSLAGYGAEEQFF
>many|TRBJ1-1|TRBV7-2|.
TGTGCCAGCAGCTTAGGACCGGAGAACACTGAAGCTTTCTTT
CASSLGPENTEAFF
>few|TRBJ2-1|TRBV4-1|TRBD1
TGCGCCAGCAGCAGGGGGCTGGATGAGCAGTTCTTC
CASSRGLDEQFF